The TCR beta chain described here comes from a study of T cell repertoires in cytomegalovirus infection. A single record per CDR3 protein comes from TCRdb applying MiXCR to the reads. Altogether approximately 990,000 distinct CDR3 sequences are present, around 29% being singletons, with the ten largest covering about 14%. With 1 base clipped from V and 6 bases from J, the junction kept 7 bases outside the gene matches. CDR1 and CDR2 from the germline V gene are SGHTA and FQGNSA. This CDR3 has 16 residues. Turning to this clonotype: Its antigen is not known.

The sequence was obtained from a human donor in good health (CMV status not recorded). Some clones in this sample may be carry-over from other donors' samples. The sequencing here drew on cultured CD8+ T cells from PBMCs, taken from culture after CMV antigen stimulation. The V gene is TRBV7-2, the J gene TRBJ1-2, with 11 bases matching TRBD1. Here the CDR3 reads CASSLGDRGSLDGYTF. In DNA, the CDR3 is TGTGCCAGCAGCTTAGGGGACAGGGGGAGCTTAGATGGCTACACCTTC.